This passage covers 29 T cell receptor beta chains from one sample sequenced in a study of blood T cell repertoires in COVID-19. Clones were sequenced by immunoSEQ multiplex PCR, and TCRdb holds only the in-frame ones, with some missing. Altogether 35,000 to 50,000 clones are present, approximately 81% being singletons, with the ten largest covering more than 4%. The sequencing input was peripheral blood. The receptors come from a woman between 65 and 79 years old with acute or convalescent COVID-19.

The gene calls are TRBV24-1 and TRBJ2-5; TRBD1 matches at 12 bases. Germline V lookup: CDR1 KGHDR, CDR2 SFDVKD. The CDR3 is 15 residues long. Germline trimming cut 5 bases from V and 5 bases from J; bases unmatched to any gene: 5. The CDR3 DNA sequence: TGTGCCACCAGTGCCCGGGGACAGGGGGCGGAGACCCAGTACTTC. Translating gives CATSARGQGAETQYF.

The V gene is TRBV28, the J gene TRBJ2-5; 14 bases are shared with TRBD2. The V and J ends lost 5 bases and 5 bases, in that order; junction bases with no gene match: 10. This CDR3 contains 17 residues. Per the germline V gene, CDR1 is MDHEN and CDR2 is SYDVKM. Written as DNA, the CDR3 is TGTGCCAGCAGTCCCCCGGGACTAGCGGGAGTCTATGAGACCCAGTACTTC. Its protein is CASSPPGLAGVYETQYF.

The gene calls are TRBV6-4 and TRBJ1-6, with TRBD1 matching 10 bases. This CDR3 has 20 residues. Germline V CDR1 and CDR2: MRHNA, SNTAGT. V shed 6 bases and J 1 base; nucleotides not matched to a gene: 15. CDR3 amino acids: CASSALRSGTGVSYNSPLHF. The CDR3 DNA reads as TGTGCCAGCAGCGCTTTAAGGTCCGGGACAGGGGTGTCCTATAATTCACCCCTCCACTTT.

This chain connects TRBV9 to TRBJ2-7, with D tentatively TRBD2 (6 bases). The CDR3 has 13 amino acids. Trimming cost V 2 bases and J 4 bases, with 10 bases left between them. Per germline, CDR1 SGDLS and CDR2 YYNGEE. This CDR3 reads CASSVSSGYEQYF. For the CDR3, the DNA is TGTGCCAGCAGCGTGAGTAGCGGTTACGAGCAGTACTTC.

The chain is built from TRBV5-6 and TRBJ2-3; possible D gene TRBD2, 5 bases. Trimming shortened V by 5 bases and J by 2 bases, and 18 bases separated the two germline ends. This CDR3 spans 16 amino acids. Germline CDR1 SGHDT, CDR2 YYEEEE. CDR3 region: CASSFNPGIYTDTQYF. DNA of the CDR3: TGTGCCAGCAGTTTCAACCCCGGGATATACACAGATACGCAGTATTTT.

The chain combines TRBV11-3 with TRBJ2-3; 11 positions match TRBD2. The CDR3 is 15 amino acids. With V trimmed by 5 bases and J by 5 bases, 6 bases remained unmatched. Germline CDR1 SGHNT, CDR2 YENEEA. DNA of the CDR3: TGTGCCAGCAGCCTAACTAGCGGGAGTGGAGATACGCAGTATTTT. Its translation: CASSLTSGSGDTQYF.

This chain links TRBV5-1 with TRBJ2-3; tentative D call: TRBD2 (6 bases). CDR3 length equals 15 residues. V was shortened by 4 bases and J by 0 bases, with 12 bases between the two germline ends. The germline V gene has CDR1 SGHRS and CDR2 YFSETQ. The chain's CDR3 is CASSAGRPSTDTQYF. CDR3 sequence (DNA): TGCGCCAGCAGCGCCGGGAGACCTAGCACAGATACGCAGTATTTT. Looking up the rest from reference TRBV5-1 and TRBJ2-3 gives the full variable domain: KAGVTQTPRYLIKTRGQQVTLSCSPISGHRSVSWYQQTPGQGLQFLFEYFSETQRNKGNFPGRFSGRQFSNSRSEMNVSTLELGDSALYLCASSAGRPSTDTQYFGPGTRLTVL.

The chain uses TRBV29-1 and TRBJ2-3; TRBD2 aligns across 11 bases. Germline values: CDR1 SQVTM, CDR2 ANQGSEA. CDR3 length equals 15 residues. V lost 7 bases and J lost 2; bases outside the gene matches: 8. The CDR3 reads CSGQTSGVHTDTQYF. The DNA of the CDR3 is TGCAGCGGTCAGACTAGCGGGGTTCACACAGATACGCAGTATTTT.

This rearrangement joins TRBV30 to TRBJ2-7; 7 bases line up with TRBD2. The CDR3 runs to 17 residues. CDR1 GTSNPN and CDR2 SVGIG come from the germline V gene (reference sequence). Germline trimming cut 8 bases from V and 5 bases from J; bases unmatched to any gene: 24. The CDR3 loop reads CAGGPTGGLYRGNEQYF. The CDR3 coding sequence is TGTGCCGGGGGACCAACGGGAGGACTCTACCGGGGGAACGAGCAGTACTTC.

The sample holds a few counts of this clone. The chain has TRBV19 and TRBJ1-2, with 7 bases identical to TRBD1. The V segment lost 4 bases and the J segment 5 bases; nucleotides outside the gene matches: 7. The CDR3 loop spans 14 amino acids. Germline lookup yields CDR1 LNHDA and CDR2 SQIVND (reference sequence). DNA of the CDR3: TGTGCCAGTAGTACCCCGACAGGGAAGTATGGCTACACCTTC. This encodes CASSTPTGKYGYTF.

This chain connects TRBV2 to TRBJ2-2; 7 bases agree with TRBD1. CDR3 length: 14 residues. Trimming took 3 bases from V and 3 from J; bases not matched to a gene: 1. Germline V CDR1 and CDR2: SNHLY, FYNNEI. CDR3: CASSEGQYTGELFF. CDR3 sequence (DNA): TGTGCCAGCAGTGAGGGACAGTACACCGGGGAGCTGTTTTTT.

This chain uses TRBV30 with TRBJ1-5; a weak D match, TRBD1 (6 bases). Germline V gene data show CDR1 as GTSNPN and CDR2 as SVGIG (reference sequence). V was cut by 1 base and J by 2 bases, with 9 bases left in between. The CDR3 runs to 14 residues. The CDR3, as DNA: TGTGCCTGGAGTGGAGGGGGAGGCAATCAGCCCCAGCATTTT. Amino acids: CAWSGGGGNQPQHF. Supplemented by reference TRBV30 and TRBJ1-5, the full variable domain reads SQTIHQWPATLVQPVGSPLSLECTVEGTSNPNLYWYRQAAGRGLQLLFYSVGIGQISSEVPQNLSASRPQDRQFILSSKKLLLSDSGFYLCAWSGGGGNQPQHFGDGTRLSIL.

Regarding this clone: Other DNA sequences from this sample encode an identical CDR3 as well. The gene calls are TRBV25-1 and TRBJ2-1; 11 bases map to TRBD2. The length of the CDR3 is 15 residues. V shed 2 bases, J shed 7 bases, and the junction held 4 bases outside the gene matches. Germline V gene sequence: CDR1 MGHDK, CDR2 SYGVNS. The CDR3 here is CASSEGLAGRNEQFF. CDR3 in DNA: TGTGCCAGCAGTGAAGGACTAGCGGGTAGAAATGAGCAGTTCTTC.

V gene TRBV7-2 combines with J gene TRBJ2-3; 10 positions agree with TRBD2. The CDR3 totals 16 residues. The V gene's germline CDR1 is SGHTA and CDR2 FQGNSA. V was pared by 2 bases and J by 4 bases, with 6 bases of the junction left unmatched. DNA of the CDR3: TGTGCCAGCAGCTTAAGGGCTAGCGGGAGATCAGATACGCAGTATTTT. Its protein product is CASSLRASGRSDTQYF.

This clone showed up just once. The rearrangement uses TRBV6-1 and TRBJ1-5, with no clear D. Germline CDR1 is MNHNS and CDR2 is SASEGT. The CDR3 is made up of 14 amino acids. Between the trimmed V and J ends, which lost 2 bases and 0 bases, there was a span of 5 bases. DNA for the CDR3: TGTGCCAGCAGTGAATACAGTAGCAATCAGCCCCAGCATTTT. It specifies CASSEYSSNQPQHF.

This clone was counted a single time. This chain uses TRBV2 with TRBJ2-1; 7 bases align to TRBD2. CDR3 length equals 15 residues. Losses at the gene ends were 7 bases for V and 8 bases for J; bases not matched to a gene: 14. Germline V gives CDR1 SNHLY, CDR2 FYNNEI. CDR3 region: CASKGTTSSLDEQFF. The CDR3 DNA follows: TGTGCCAGCAAAGGGACGACTAGCAGTTTAGATGAGCAGTTCTTC. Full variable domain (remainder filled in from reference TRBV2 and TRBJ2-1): EPEVTQTPSHQVTQMGQEVILRCVPISNHLYFYWYRQILGQKVEFLVSFYNNEISEKSEIFDDQFSVERPDGSNFTLKIRSTKLEDSAMYFCASKGTTSSLDEQFFGPGTRLTVL.

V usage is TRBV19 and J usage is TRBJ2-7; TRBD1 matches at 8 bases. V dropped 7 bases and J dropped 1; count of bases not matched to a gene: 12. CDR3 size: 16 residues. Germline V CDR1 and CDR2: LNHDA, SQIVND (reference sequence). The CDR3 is CASTLYSYRGSYEQYF. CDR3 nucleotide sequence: TGTGCCAGTACCCTATATAGCTACAGGGGGTCCTACGAGCAGTACTTC.

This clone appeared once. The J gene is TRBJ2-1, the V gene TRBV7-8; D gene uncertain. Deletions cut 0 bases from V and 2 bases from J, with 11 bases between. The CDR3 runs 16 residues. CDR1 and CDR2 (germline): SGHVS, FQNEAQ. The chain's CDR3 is CASSLASASPYNEQFF. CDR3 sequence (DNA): TGTGCCAGCAGCTTAGCCAGCGCGAGCCCCTACAATGAGCAGTTCTTC.

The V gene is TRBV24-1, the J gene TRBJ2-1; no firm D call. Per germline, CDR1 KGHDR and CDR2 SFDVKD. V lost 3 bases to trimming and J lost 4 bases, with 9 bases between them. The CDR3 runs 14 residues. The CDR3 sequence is CATSDLWAYNEQFF. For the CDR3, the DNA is TGTGCCACCAGTGATCTCTGGGCGTACAATGAGCAGTTCTTC.

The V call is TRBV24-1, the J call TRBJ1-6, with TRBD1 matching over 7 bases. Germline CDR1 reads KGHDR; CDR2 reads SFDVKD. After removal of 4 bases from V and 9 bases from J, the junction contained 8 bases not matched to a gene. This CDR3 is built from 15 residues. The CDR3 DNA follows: TGTGCCACCAGTGACTCCGCAGGGGGAGGTTCACCCCTCCACTTT. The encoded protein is CATSDSAGGGSPLHF.

The CDR3 sequence: CASSLAGVSEKLFF. DNA for the CDR3: TGTGCCAGCAGTTTGGCAGGGGTATCTGAAAAACTGTTTTTT. The chain links TRBV27 to TRBJ1-4, with a weak D call TRBD1 (6 bases). The V end lost 3 bases, the J end lost 7 bases, and 12 bases lay between the germline ends. CDR3 size: 14 residues. Germline V gene lookup returns CDR1 MNHEY and CDR2 SMNVEV (reference sequence).

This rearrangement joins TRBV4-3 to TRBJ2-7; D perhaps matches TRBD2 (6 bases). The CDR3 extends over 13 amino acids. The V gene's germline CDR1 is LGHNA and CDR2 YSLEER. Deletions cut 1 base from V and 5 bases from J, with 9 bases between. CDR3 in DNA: TGCGCCAGCAGCCAAGTACGGGGGAACGAGCAGTACTTC. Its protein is CASSQVRGNEQYF.

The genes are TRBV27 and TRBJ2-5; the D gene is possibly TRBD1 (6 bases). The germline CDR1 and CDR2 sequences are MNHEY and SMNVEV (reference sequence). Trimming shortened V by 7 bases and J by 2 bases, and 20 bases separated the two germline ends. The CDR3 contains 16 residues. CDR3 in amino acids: CASKAQDRTFQETQYF. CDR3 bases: TGTGCCAGCAAGGCCCAGGACAGAACCTTTCAAGAGACCCAGTACTTC.

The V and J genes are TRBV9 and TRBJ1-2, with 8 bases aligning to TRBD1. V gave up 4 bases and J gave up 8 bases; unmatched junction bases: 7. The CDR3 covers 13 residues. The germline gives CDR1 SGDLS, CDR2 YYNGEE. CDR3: CASSKTGVGGYTF. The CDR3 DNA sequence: TGTGCCAGCAGCAAGACAGGGGTCGGCGGCTACACCTTC.

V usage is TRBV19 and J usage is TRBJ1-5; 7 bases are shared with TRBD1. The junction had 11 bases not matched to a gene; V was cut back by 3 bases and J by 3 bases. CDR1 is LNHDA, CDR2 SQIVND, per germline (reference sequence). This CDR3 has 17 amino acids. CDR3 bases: TGTGCCAGTAGTATCCGCCCGACAGGGCAGATCAATCAGCCCCAGCATTTT. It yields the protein CASSIRPTGQINQPQHF.

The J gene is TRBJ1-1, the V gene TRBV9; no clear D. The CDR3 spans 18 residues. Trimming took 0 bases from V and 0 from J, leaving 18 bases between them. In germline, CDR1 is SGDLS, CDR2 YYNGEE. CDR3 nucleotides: TGTGCCAGCAGCGTAGGGTTGGATGCGTGGGAGGTGAACACTGAAGCTTTCTTT. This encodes CASSVGLDAWEVNTEAFF.

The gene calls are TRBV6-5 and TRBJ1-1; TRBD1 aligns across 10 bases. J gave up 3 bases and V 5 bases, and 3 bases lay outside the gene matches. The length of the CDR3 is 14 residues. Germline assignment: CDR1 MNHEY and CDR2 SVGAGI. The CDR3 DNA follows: TGTGCCAGCAGTCCCGACAGGGGGCACACTGAAGCTTTCTTT. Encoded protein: CASSPDRGHTEAFF.

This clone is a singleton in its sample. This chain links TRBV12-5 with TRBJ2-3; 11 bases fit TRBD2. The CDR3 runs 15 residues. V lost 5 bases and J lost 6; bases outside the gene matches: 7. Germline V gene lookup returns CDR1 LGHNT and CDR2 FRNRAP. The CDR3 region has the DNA TGTGCTAGTGGTCCTGGGACTAGCGGAGTGGATACGCAGTATTTT. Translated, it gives CASGPGTSGVDTQYF.

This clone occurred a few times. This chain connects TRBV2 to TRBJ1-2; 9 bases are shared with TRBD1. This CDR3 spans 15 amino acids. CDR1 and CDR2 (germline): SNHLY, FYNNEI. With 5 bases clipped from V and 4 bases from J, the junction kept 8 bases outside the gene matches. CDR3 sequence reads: CASSYPGQGPYGYTF. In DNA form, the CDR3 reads TGTGCCAGCAGTTACCCGGGACAGGGTCCCTATGGCTACACCTTC.